One and the same sample provided the 26 T cell receptor beta chains below, sequenced in a study of blood T cell repertoires in COVID-19. The repertoire was sequenced with immunoSEQ multiplex PCR; TCRdb's copy has only in-frame clones and lacks some. The table shows fewer than 350,000 clones, with over 75% occurring only once. Material for sequencing was PBMCs or T cells enriched from blood (not recorded which). The receptors come from a woman aged 40 to 55 who had recovered from COVID-19.

CDR3 in DNA: TGTGCCAGCAGACAAGGACTAGGGGGGAGCACAGATACGCAGTATTTT. Translation: CASRQGLGGSTDTQYF. The rearrangement links TRBV7-2 to TRBJ2-3; D is perhaps TRBD2 (7 bases). Looked up from germline, CDR1 is SGHTA and CDR2 is FQGNSA. V shed 6 bases and J shed 0 bases, with 16 bases lying between them. The CDR3 covers 16 residues.

The rearrangement uses TRBV7-8 and TRBJ2-1; no clear D gene. In germline, CDR1 is SGHVS, CDR2 FQNEAQ. The CDR3 extends over 11 amino acids. With 5 bases removed from V and 8 bases from J, the gap between germline ends came to 7 bases. CDR3 loop: CASSPSYEQFF. CDR3 nucleotide sequence: TGTGCCAGCAGCCCCAGTTATGAGCAGTTCTTC.

A word on this clone: Because the CDR3's place on the DNA is in doubt, the DNA is left out and the CDR3 is given as listed by TCRdb. The gene calls are TRBV12-3 or TRBV12-4 and TRBJ2-7; the D segment call TRBD1 is taken from the table without a DNA check. The CDR3 spans 12 amino acids, including both terminal residues. The CDR3 here is CASSFGRGIVYF.

The chain recombines TRBV28 with TRBJ1-4, with D maybe TRBD1 (5 bases). The CDR3 length is 12 residues. Deletions cut 6 bases from V and 10 bases from J, with 12 bases between. Germline V gene data show CDR1 as MDHEN and CDR2 as SYDVKM. DNA of the CDR3: TGTGCCAGCAGGGGACCGGGGGGAAAACTGTTTTTT. Translation gives CASRGPGGKLFF.

The rearrangement joins TRBV24-1 to TRBJ2-5; 12 positions agree with TRBD1. From germline, CDR1 is KGHDR and CDR2 SFDVKD. J lost 5 bases, V lost 6 bases, and 9 bases had no gene match. CDR3 length equals 16 residues. In nucleotides, the CDR3 is TGTGCCACCAGTCTGGGAGGGGGACAGGGGGCTGAGACCCAGTACTTC. It codes for CATSLGGGQGAETQYF.

The rearrangement links TRBV5-1 to TRBJ2-4; 8 bases fit TRBD1. The germline gives CDR1 SGHRS, CDR2 YFSETQ. J gave up 6 bases and V 4 bases, and 6 bases lay outside the gene matches. This CDR3 region has 14 residues. CDR3 sequence reads: CASSLGTGRNIQYF. The CDR3 DNA follows: TGCGCCAGCAGCCTAGGGACAGGTAGAAACATTCAGTACTTC.

The chain recombines TRBV28 with TRBJ2-2; 8 bases line up with TRBD2. V lost 6 bases and J lost 7; bases outside the gene matches: 7. This CDR3 spans 14 amino acids. Germline V gene lookup returns CDR1 MDHEN and CDR2 SYDVKM. In DNA, the CDR3 is TGTGCCAGCAGGGGGGAGCTAGCGGGCGGGGAGCTGTTTTTT. Encoded protein: CASRGELAGGELFF.

The chain combines TRBV6-5 with TRBJ1-2; the match to TRBD1 covers 9 bases. There are 15 residues in the CDR3. With 2 bases clipped from V and 2 bases from J, the junction kept 3 bases outside the gene matches. Germline V gives CDR1 MNHEY, CDR2 SVGAGI. The CDR3 nucleotides read TGTGCCAGCAGTTACGACGGACAGGGGAACTATGGCTACACCTTC. This encodes CASSYDGQGNYGYTF.

The gene calls are TRBV12-5 and TRBJ1-3, with a possible D match to TRBD1 (6 bases). CDR3 length equals 21 residues. The ends were cut back, 1 base at V and 2 bases at J, with 27 bases in the middle. In germline, CDR1 is LGHNT, CDR2 FRNRAP. Here the CDR3 DNA reads TGTGCTAGTGGTTTGGCGGGTGGCTGGATGGGGGACATCGCGACTGGAAACACCATATATTTT. It is translated as CASGLAGGWMGDIATGNTIYF.

This clone showed up just once. V and J are TRBV4-2 and TRBJ2-3; 11 bases are shared with TRBD2. Looked up from germline, CDR1 is LGHNA and CDR2 is YNFKEQ. Losses at the gene ends were 2 bases for V and 5 bases for J; bases not matched to a gene: 6. The CDR3 runs 16 residues. The CDR3 loop reads CASSQKVAGGGDTQYF. In DNA, the CDR3 is TGTGCCAGCAGCCAAAAGGTAGCGGGAGGGGGAGATACGCAGTATTTT.

The chain uses TRBV28 and TRBJ1-2; D is perhaps TRBD1 (5 bases). Germline CDR1 is MDHEN and CDR2 is SYDVKM. Between the trimmed V and J ends, which lost 2 bases and 2 bases, there was a span of 9 bases. The CDR3 is 14 residues long. CDR3 coding DNA: TGTGCCAGCAGTTTAGGAGGGACGAACTATGGCTACACCTTC. This translates into CASSLGGTNYGYTF.

The chain has TRBV10-2 and TRBJ2-5; D possibly corresponds to TRBD1 (6 bases). Trimming took off 6 bases at V and 5 bases at J, with 13 bases between the two ends. Germline values: CDR1 WSHSY, CDR2 SAAADI. This CDR3 comprises 13 residues. In nucleotides, the CDR3 is TGCGCCAGCAGCTTTGGGGGCTGGGAGACCCAGTACTTC. As protein: CASSFGGWETQYF.

The rearrangement uses TRBV3-1 (or the pseudogene TRBV3-2) and TRBJ2-5; 9 bases line up with TRBD2. CDR1 is LGHDT and CDR2 is YNNKEL in the germline V gene (reference sequence). This CDR3 has 14 residues. With 4 bases clipped from V and 5 bases from J, the junction kept 5 bases outside the gene matches. CDR3 sequence (DNA): TGTGCCAGCAGCCTTAGCGGGAGTCGCGAGACCCAGTACTTC. Protein product: CASSLSGSRETQYF.

This chain joins TRBV7-6 and TRBJ2-1, with 10 positions matching TRBD1. The CDR3 has 17 amino acids. In germline, CDR1 is SGHVS, CDR2 FNYEAQ. V lost 0 bases, J lost 9 bases, and 11 bases stayed unmatched. CDR3 region: CASSLAVGTGARGEQFF. The CDR3 DNA is TGTGCCAGCAGCTTAGCAGTCGGGACAGGGGCCCGGGGTGAGCAGTTCTTC.

Here the CDR3 DNA reads TGTGCCAGCAGTGAAGCTGAACAAGACACCATATATTTT. As protein: CASSEAEQDTIYF. The gene calls are TRBV6-1 and TRBJ1-3; the D is unclear. V was trimmed by 0 bases and J by 8 bases, leaving 8 bases between them. This CDR3 is built from 13 residues. Looked up from germline, CDR1 is MNHNS and CDR2 is SASEGT.

This clone appeared once. The rearrangement uses TRBV30 and TRBJ2-4, with 8 bases fitting TRBD1. The CDR3 is 15 amino acids. Germline CDR1 and CDR2: GTSNPN and SVGIG (reference sequence). After removal of 1 base from V and 1 base from J, the junction contained 3 bases not matched to a gene. The CDR3 sequence is CAWSDRDRAKNIQYF. DNA for the CDR3: TGTGCCTGGAGTGACCGGGACAGGGCCAAAAACATTCAGTACTTC.

The chain uses TRBV19 and TRBJ1-3; D gene ambiguous. Germline V lookup: CDR1 LNHDA, CDR2 SQIVND (reference sequence). The length of the CDR3 is 15 residues. Trimming stripped 5 bases from V and 2 bases from J, with 13 bases between. The chain's CDR3 is CASSFSTGTGNTIYF. The CDR3 DNA follows: TGTGCCAGTAGTTTCTCCACGGGAACTGGAAACACCATATATTTT.

The J gene is TRBJ1-4, the V gene TRBV4-1; D gene uncertain. The germline V gene has CDR1 MGHRA and CDR2 YSYEKL. V was clipped by 4 bases and J by 5 bases, with 8 bases between them. The CDR3 runs to 13 residues. The CDR3 region is CASSPQKNEKLFF. In nucleotides, the CDR3 is TGCGCCAGCAGCCCCCAAAAAAATGAAAAACTGTTTTTT.

The V and J genes are TRBV29-1 and TRBJ1-2; 8 positions agree with TRBD1. The CDR3 sequence is 11 residues long. V dropped 7 bases and J dropped 5; count of bases not matched to a gene: 3. CDR1 and CDR2 from the germline V gene are SQVTM and ANQGSEA. As DNA, the CDR3 is TGCAGCGCCCAGGGGGCTTATGGCTACACCTTC. It translates to CSAQGAYGYTF. Full variable domain (outside the CDR3, taken from reference TRBV29-1 and TRBJ1-2): SAVISQKPSRDICQRGTSLTIQCQVDSQVTMMFWYRQQPGQSLTLIATANQGSEATYESGFVIDKFPISRPNLTFSTLTVSNMSPEDSSIYLCSAQGAYGYTFGSGTRLTVV.

CDR3 in amino acids: CASSRGQGNQPQHF. As DNA, the CDR3 is TGTGCCAGCAGTCGGGGACAGGGGAATCAGCCCCAGCATTTT. The V call is TRBV28, the J call TRBJ1-5; 10 bases fit TRBD1. The germline gives CDR1 MDHEN, CDR2 SYDVKM. The CDR3 extends over 14 amino acids. The V and J ends lost 5 bases and 4 bases, in that order; junction bases with no gene match: 2.

This sequence joins TRBV7-9 and TRBJ1-4, with 9 bases matching TRBD1. CDR3 length: 15 residues. V shed 5 bases, J shed 5 bases, and the junction held 6 bases outside the gene matches. Germline loops: CDR1 SEHNR, CDR2 FQNEAQ (reference sequence). The DNA for the CDR3 is TGTGCCAGCAGCGAAGGGGGACAGGGAAATGAAAAACTGTTTTTT. This codes for CASSEGGQGNEKLFF.

V gene TRBV13 combines with J gene TRBJ2-3; TRBD2 is a possible D gene (5 bases). The CDR3 runs 16 residues. The germline CDR1 and CDR2 sequences are PRHDT and FYEKMQ (reference sequence). Trimming removed 0 bases at V and 0 bases at J, with 10 bases between. CDR3 loop: CASSLGGRGSTDTQYF. CDR3 nucleotide sequence: TGTGCCAGCAGCTTAGGAGGGAGAGGGAGCACAGATACGCAGTATTTT.

This sequence joins TRBV29-1 and TRBJ2-1, with 15 positions matching TRBD2. This CDR3 comprises 13 residues. The J segment lost 6 bases and the V segment lost 6 bases, leaving 0 bases of the junction unmatched. Germline loops: CDR1 SQVTM, CDR2 ANQGSEA. In nucleotides, the CDR3 is TGCAGCGTGGGACTAGCGGGGGGCAATGAGCAGTTCTTC. Translating gives CSVGLAGGNEQFF.

V gene TRBV11-2 combines with J gene TRBJ1-3; no clear D. Germline CDR1 is SGHAT and CDR2 is FQNNGV. The CDR3 loop spans 13 amino acids. Trimming stripped 3 bases from V and 2 bases from J, with 5 bases between. CDR3 region: CASSLQAGNTIYF. The CDR3, as DNA: TGTGCCAGCAGCTTGCAGGCTGGAAACACCATATATTTT. The full variable domain, with the rest looked up from reference TRBV11-2 and TRBJ1-3, is EAGVAQSPRYKIIEKRQSVAFWCNPISGHATLYWYQQILGQGPKLLIQFQNNGVVDDSQLPKDRFSAERLKGVDSTLKIQPAKLEDSAVYLCASSLQAGNTIYFGEGSWLTVV.

The CDR3 reads CASSQGDSAGQFF. The DNA for the CDR3 is TGTGCCAGCAGCCAAGGCGACTCAGCGGGGCAGTTCTTC. The chain carries TRBV3-1 (or the pseudogene TRBV3-2) and TRBJ2-1, with D perhaps matching TRBD2 (6 bases). This CDR3 spans 13 amino acids. The germline gives CDR1 LGHDT, CDR2 YNNKEL (reference sequence). V was cut by 1 base and J by 12 bases, with 13 bases left in between.

The chain joins TRBV30 to TRBJ2-5, with TRBD1 matching 11 bases. V shed 1 base and J 4 bases; nucleotides not matched to a gene: 2. The CDR3 contains 14 residues. Looked up from germline, CDR1 is GTSNPN and CDR2 is SVGIG (reference sequence). The CDR3 region has the DNA TGTGCCTGGAGTGGGACAGGGGGCGGAGAGACCCAGTACTTC. Its protein is CAWSGTGGGETQYF.